Listed below are T cell receptor beta chains from one sample, sequenced in a study of beta chain features in type 1 diabetes. Profiled with immunoSEQ multiplex PCR; TCRdb holds only in-frame clones, not every one. Found here are about 240,000 clones, approximately 15% of them singletons; the top ten hold 0.015% to 0.02%. The material sequenced was naive CD4+ T cells from blood. The origin of the receptors is a young man with type 1 diabetes. CDR3s include the opening cysteine and the closing phenylalanine or tryptophan. A D gene is named only where the DNA matches it firmly. Clone size is shown for a subset of rows, as once, few, many or a class of expanded clone.

clone size | J gene | D gene | V gene | CDR3 protein | CDR3 DNA
. | TRBJ1-5 | . | TRBV5-1 | CASSLGAGPNQPQHF | TGCGCCAGCAGCTTGGGGGCAGGCCCCAATCAGCCCCAGCATTTT
few | TRBJ2-5 | . | TRBV9 | CASSKGGGQETQYF | TGTGCCAGCAGCAAAGGGGGGGGTCAAGAGACCCAGTACTTC
few | TRBJ2-6 | TRBD1 | TRBV5-6 | CASSLQGPGANVLTF | TGTGCCAGCAGCTTACAGGGGCCCGGGGCCAACGTCCTGACTTTC
. | TRBJ2-2 | TRBD2 | TRBV5-1 | CASSLGLAGSGELFF | TGCGCCAGCAGCTTGGGTCTAGCGGGATCCGGGGAGCTGTTTTTT
. | TRBJ1-5 | . | TRBV10-3 | CAISEQGEDQPQHF | TGTGCCATCAGCGAACAGGGCGAGGATCAGCCCCAGCATTTT
. | TRBJ1-5 | TRBD1 | TRBV4-1 | CASSPHPGQGGNQPQHF | TGCGCCAGCAGCCCTCACCCGGGACAGGGAGGCAATCAGCCCCAGCATTTT
few | TRBJ2-5 | TRBD2 | TRBV4-2 | CASSQESGRGRETQYF | TGTGCCAGCAGCCAAGAGAGCGGGAGGGGAAGAGAGACCCAGTACTTC
few | TRBJ1-6 | . | TRBV2 | CASRQDNSPLHF | TGTGCCAGCCGACAGGATAATTCACCCCTCCACTTT
. | TRBJ2-7 | TRBD1 | TRBV6-6 | CASSTRDRLRGYEQYF | TGTGCCAGCAGTACTCGGGACAGACTAAGGGGCTACGAGCAGTACTTC
few | TRBJ2-5 | . | TRBV7-7 | CASSRPMQGVETQYF | TGTGCTAGCAGCCGTCCTATGCAGGGCGTAGAGACCCAGTACTTC
few | TRBJ2-1 | TRBD2 | TRBV7-9 | CASSSLLLAGGYNEQFF | TGTGCCAGCAGCTCCTTACTTCTAGCGGGAGGGTACAATGAGCAGTTCTTC
few | TRBJ2-7 | . | TRBV7-9 | CASSMPERLVDEQYF | TGTGCCAGCAGCATGCCGGAGCGGTTGGTTGACGAGCAGTACTTC
few | TRBJ2-3 | TRBD1 | TRBV7-9 | CASSSQGGVTDTQYF | TGTGCCAGCAGCTCACAGGGGGGAGTCACAGATACGCAGTATTTT
. | TRBJ2-7 | . | TRBV2 | CASSEGSPPYEQYF | TGTGCCAGCAGTGAAGGTTCTCCCCCCTACGAGCAGTACTTC
few | TRBJ2-1 | . | TRBV30 | CAWSNYGGGEQFF | TGTGCCTGGAGTAATTACGGCGGCGGTGAGCAGTTCTTC
. | TRBJ2-6 | . | TRBV9 | CASSVAQMSGANVLTF | TGTGCCAGCAGCGTAGCTCAGATGTCTGGGGCCAACGTCCTGACTTTC
. | TRBJ2-3 | TRBD2 | TRBV25-1 | CASSDSGRDVDTQYF | TGTGCCAGCAGTGATAGCGGGAGAGACGTAGATACGCAGTATTTT
. | TRBJ1-3 | . | TRBV7-9 | CASSPNSSGNTIYF | TGTGCCAGCAGCCCCAACTCTAGTGGAAACACCATATATTTT
. | TRBJ2-5 | TRBD2 | TRBV5-1 | CASSTGLAGVRETQYF | TGCGCCAGCAGCACGGGACTAGCGGGAGTAAGGGAGACCCAGTACTTC
. | TRBJ1-5 | . | TRBV4-2 | CASSQERVGGIQPQHF | TGTGCCAGCAGCCAAGAACGGGTCGGAGGGATCCAGCCCCAGCATTTT
. | TRBJ2-5 | . | TRBV10-3 | CAISISREETQYF | TGTGCCATCAGCATCTCCAGGGAAGAGACCCAGTACTTC
few | TRBJ2-2 | . | TRBV30 | CAWSRRAGELFF | TGTGCCTGGAGCCGACGGGCCGGGGAGCTGTTTTTT
few | TRBJ2-7 | TRBD2 | TRBV5-1 | CASSLGLAVGAYEQYF | TGCGCCAGCAGCTTGGGACTAGCGGTAGGGGCCTACGAGCAGTACTTC
. | TRBJ2-7 | TRBD2 | TRBV6-5 | CASTAPASGTREQYF | TGTGCCAGCACCGCCCCCGCTAGCGGGACTAGGGAGCAGTACTTC
few | TRBJ1-5 | TRBD1 | TRBV6-5 | CASRDRANQPQHF | TGTGCCAGCAGGGACAGGGCCAATCAGCCCCAGCATTTT
. | TRBJ1-5 | . | TRBV7-2 | CASSLRFNQPQHF | TGTGCCAGCAGCTTACGGTTCAATCAGCCCCAGCATTTT
. | TRBJ1-1 | TRBD1 | TRBV5-4 | CASSFGIRQGNTEAFF | TGTGCCAGCAGCTTTGGTATTCGACAGGGGAACACTGAAGCTTTCTTT
few | TRBJ2-1 | . | TRBV7-2 | CASSPRAVQGSGEQFF | TGTGCCAGCAGCCCCAGGGCGGTACAGGGATCGGGTGAGCAGTTCTTC
few | TRBJ2-1 | TRBD2 | TRBV5-1 | CASSLVAGGPENEQFF | TGCGCCAGCAGCTTGGTAGCGGGGGGCCCGGAAAATGAGCAGTTCTTC
. | TRBJ2-3 | TRBD2 | TRBV15 | CATSRRTSGSTDTQYF | TGTGCCACCAGCAGAAGGACTAGCGGGAGCACAGATACGCAGTATTTT
. | TRBJ2-7 | . | TRBV18 | CASSPPQVKSYEQYF | TGTGCCAGCTCACCACCACAGGTAAAAAGCTACGAGCAGTACTTC
many | TRBJ2-5 | . | TRBV23-1 | CASSQRQGTRTQYF | TGCGCCAGCAGTCAACGCCAGGGTACGAGGACCCAGTACTTC
. | TRBJ2-7 | TRBD1 | TRBV15 | CATSRALGQGMDEQYF | TGTGCCACCAGCAGGGCACTGGGACAGGGGATGGACGAGCAGTACTTC
. | TRBJ2-7 | TRBD1 | TRBV10-3 | CAINTGQGVGEQYF | TGTGCCATCAATACGGGACAGGGGGTTGGCGAGCAGTACTTC
few | TRBJ2-1 | TRBD1 | TRBV5-1 | CASSFGQGAYNEQFF | TGCGCCAGCAGCTTTGGGCAGGGGGCCTACAATGAGCAGTTCTTC
few | TRBJ1-1 | TRBD1 | TRBV11-2 | CASSSGQRNTEAFF | TGTGCCAGCAGCTCGGGACAGCGAAACACTGAAGCTTTCTTT
few | TRBJ1-1 | TRBD1 | TRBV30 | CARLTGIRAFF | TGTGCCAGACTGACAGGGATTCGGGCTTTCTTT
. | TRBJ2-1 | TRBD2 | TRBV19 | CASTYSGSVYNEQFF | TGTGCCAGTACCTACAGCGGGAGTGTCTACAATGAGCAGTTCTTC
. | TRBJ2-1 | TRBD2 | TRBV28 | CASSLPSGGHNEQFF | TGTGCCAGCAGTTTACCAAGCGGGGGGCACAATGAGCAGTTCTTC
. | TRBJ1-2 | TRBD1 | TRBV19 | CASSPGQPIYGYTF | TGTGCCAGCTCGCCGGGACAGCCGATCTATGGCTACACCTTC
few | TRBJ2-7 | . | TRBV7-2 | CASSLARTYEQYF | TGTGCCAGCAGCTTAGCGCGAACCTACGAGCAGTACTTC
few | TRBJ1-1 | . | TRBV4-1 | CASSQVVRGTEAFF | TGCGCCAGCAGCCAGGTCGTTCGGGGCACTGAAGCTTTCTTT
few | TRBJ2-1 | . | TRBV18 | CASSPPSRSYNEQFF | TGTGCCAGCTCACCACCGTCGCGCTCCTACAATGAGCAGTTCTTC
few | TRBJ2-3 | . | TRBV5-4 | CATQDGGGTDTQYF | TGTGCCACGCAAGACGGCGGCGGCACAGATACGCAGTATTTT
. | TRBJ2-1 | TRBD2 | TRBV5-8 | CASSRPSGGAIYNEQFF | TGTGCCAGCAGCCGTCCTAGCGGGGGAGCTATATACAATGAGCAGTTCTTC
few | TRBJ2-1 | . | TRBV7-2 | CASSPEDSDNEQFF | TGTGCCAGCAGCCCGGAGGACTCAGACAATGAGCAGTTCTTC
once | TRBJ1-5 | . | TRBV5-1 | CASSLEGGNQPQHF | TGCGCCAGCAGCTTGGAAGGAGGTAATCAGCCCCAGCATTTT
few | TRBJ2-5 | . | TRBV18 | CASSTGLPQGGETQYF | TGTGCCAGCTCCACCGGTCTCCCACAGGGCGGAGAGACCCAGTACTTC
. | TRBJ1-1 | . | TRBV29-1 | CSVEAQGGTEAFF | TGCAGCGTTGAAGCCCAGGGTGGGACTGAAGCTTTCTTT
. | TRBJ2-7 | TRBD2 | TRBV5-1 | CASNPQREGGEQYF | TGCGCCAGCAACCCTCAGCGGGAGGGCGGCGAGCAGTACTTC
few | TRBJ1-6 | . | TRBV9 | CASSVEPRESPLHF | TGTGCCAGCAGCGTAGAACCCAGGGAATCACCCCTCCACTTT
. | TRBJ2-4 | TRBD1 | TRBV10-3 | CATQQGPGDIQYF | TGTGCCACCCAACAGGGGCCCGGGGACATTCAGTACTTC
. | TRBJ1-1 | TRBD1 | TRBV10-2 | CASLTGSTEAFF | TGCGCCAGTTTGACAGGGAGCACTGAAGCTTTCTTT